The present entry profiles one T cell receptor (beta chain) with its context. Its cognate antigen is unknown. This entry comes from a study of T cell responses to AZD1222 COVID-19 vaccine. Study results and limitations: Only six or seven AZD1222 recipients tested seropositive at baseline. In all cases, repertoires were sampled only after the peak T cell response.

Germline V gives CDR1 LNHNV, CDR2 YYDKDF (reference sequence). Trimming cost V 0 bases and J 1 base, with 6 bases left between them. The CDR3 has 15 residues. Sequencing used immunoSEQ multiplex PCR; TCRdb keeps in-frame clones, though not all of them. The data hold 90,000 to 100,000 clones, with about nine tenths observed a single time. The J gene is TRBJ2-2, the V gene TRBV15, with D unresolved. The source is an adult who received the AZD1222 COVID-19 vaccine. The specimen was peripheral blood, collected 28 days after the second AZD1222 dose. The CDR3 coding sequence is TGTGCCACCAGCAGAGAGACTCTGAACACCGGGGAGCTGTTTTTT. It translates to CATSRETLNTGELFF.